This T cell receptor beta chain emerged from a study of blood T cell repertoires in COVID-19. The wider study: COVID-19 samples from acute and convalescent phases originated in the United States, Italy and Spain. PBMCs, B-cell-depleted T cells, or T cells provided the cDNA or gDNA that made up the material.

Original handling: Reference gene primer amplification gave nucleated cell count estimates. Assay used: immunoSEQ multiplex PCR; TCRdb lists only in-frame clones, some missing. V, J and clone size are those of that table, while D and trimming were read from the DNA. The sample shows a few hundred thousand clones, around 90% of them seen only once. Patients from Seattle were sampled longitudinally, starting during active infection. CDR1 is LNHDA and CDR2 is SQIVND in the germline V gene (reference sequence). CDR3 length: 15 residues. V lost 3 bases, J lost 3 bases, and 7 bases stayed unmatched. This clone was seen a single time.

The source is a woman aged 55-70 years with COVID-19, enrolled during active disease. This chain joins TRBV19 and TRBJ2-7, with 8 bases fitting TRBD2. Specimen: peripheral blood. The CDR3 here is CASSIQAGADYEQYF. The CDR3 DNA reads as TGTGCCAGTAGTATCCAAGCGGGAGCTGACTACGAGCAGTACTTC.